The present TCR beta chain was sequenced within a study of CD8+CD57+ T cells in acquired aplastic anemia. At the level of the study: Average DNA yield from sorted CD4+ and CD8+ cells was around 3.2 ug.

This clonotype showed up many times. Genomic DNA was employed as the template in profiling TCR beta VDJ and CDR3. A single record per CDR3 protein comes from TCRdb applying MiXCR to the reads. The profile shows around 500,000 distinct CDR3 sequences, roughly 34% of them singletons. The patients chosen for sequencing had shown expansion of CD8+CD57+ cells (detected by flow cytometry). The receptor's source is a human donor with aplastic anemia. Sample: sorted CD4+, CD8+, or CD8+CD57+ T cells (not recorded which) from PBMCs.

CDR3 in amino acids: CAISLGPGQETQYF. In DNA, the CDR3 is TGTGCCATCAGCCTGGGGCCGGGACAAGAGACCCAGTACTTC. The chain employs TRBV10-3 and TRBJ2-5; perhaps D is TRBD1 or TRBD2 (5 bases each). The CDR3 covers 14 residues. Trimming stripped 6 bases from V and 2 bases from J, with 13 bases between. The V gene's germline CDR1 is ENHRY and CDR2 SYGVKD.